Below are 9 T cell receptor beta chains sequenced from a single sample in a study of blood T cell repertoires in COVID-19. Generated by immunoSEQ multiplex PCR, the TCRdb table keeps only in-frame clones and is missing some. The sample shows about 350,000 clones, around nine tenths of them seen only once. Material: peripheral blood. These receptors were taken from a woman between 65 and 79 years old with COVID-19, enrolled during active disease.

Only one count was recorded for this clone. This sequence joins TRBV7-2 and TRBJ1-1, with a possible D match to TRBD1 (5 bases). V dropped 1 base and J dropped 0 bases, with 12 bases sitting between them. The germline V gene has CDR1 SGHTA and CDR2 FQGNSA. The CDR3 is 16 amino acids. The DNA for the CDR3 is TGTGCCAGCAGCTTAGGGGGGGGAATCATGAACACTGAAGCTTTCTTT. Its translation is CASSLGGGIMNTEAFF.

Comment on this clone: The sample has other DNA sequences that encode this CDR3 too. The rearrangement joins TRBV11-2 to TRBJ2-5; 9 bases agree with TRBD2. V was pared by 2 bases and J by 4 bases, with 2 bases of the junction left unmatched. The germline V gene encodes CDR1 SGHAT and CDR2 FQNNGV. The CDR3 totals 14 residues. The CDR3 region has the DNA TGTGCCAGCAGCTTAAATAGCGGGGGAGAGACCCAGTACTTC. The encoded protein is CASSLNSGGETQYF.

The rearrangement joins TRBV2 to TRBJ2-5, with 8 bases lining up with TRBD1. The CDR3 contains 14 residues. The V gene end was trimmed by 3 bases and the J gene end by 4 bases; junction bases not matched to a gene: 4. Germline lookup yields CDR1 SNHLY and CDR2 FYNNEI. As DNA, the CDR3 is TGTGCCAGCAGTGATCAGGGGGCACGAGAGACCCAGTACTTC. Encoded protein: CASSDQGARETQYF.

The chain uses TRBV5-1 and TRBJ1-4; TRBD1 matches 7 bases. V was pared by 4 bases and J by 5 bases, with 8 bases of the junction left unmatched. The CDR3 is 15 amino acids. CDR1 and CDR2 (germline): SGHRS, YFSETQ. The CDR3 reads CASSPPGQLNEKLFF. CDR3 nucleotide sequence: TGCGCCAGCAGCCCCCCGGGACAGTTAAATGAAAAACTGTTTTTT. Complete variable domain (other parts from reference TRBV5-1 and TRBJ1-4): KAGVTQTPRYLIKTRGQQVTLSCSPISGHRSVSWYQQTPGQGLQFLFEYFSETQRNKGNFPGRFSGRQFSNSRSEMNVSTLELGDSALYLCASSPPGQLNEKLFFGSGTQLSVL.

Written as DNA, the CDR3 is TGTGCCAGCAGCTCTCGGACAGGAGACACTGAAGCTTTCTTT. It is translated as CASSSRTGDTEAFF. V is TRBV13 and J is TRBJ1-1; the match to TRBD1 covers 7 bases. V lost 4 bases, J lost 3 bases, and 5 bases stayed unmatched. The CDR3 extends over 14 amino acids. Germline CDR1 is PRHDT and CDR2 is FYEKMQ (reference sequence).

In this sample, this clone turned up once. The chain employs TRBV27 and TRBJ1-1; D is unresolved. Germline values: CDR1 MNHEY, CDR2 SMNVEV (reference sequence). Trimming left V 5 bases short and J 11 bases short, with 18 bases between. This CDR3 comprises 13 residues. The CDR3 is CASSPTPTRSAFF. The CDR3 region has the DNA TGTGCCAGCAGTCCCACACCGACAAGGTCCGCTTTCTTT.

The gene calls are TRBV10-3 and TRBJ1-2; 7 bases map to TRBD1. Unmatched junction bases numbered 8, after V lost 3 bases and J lost 4 bases. Germline CDR1 ENHRY, CDR2 SYGVKD. The length of the CDR3 is 15 residues. CDR3 residues: CAISDPGQAGYGYTF. Written as DNA, the CDR3 is TGTGCCATCAGTGACCCCGGACAGGCGGGCTATGGCTACACCTTC.

V usage is TRBV13 and J usage is TRBJ2-3; 8 positions match TRBD2. After removal of 3 bases from V and 4 bases from J, the junction contained 15 bases not matched to a gene. Germline lookup yields CDR1 PRHDT and CDR2 FYEKMQ (reference sequence). The CDR3 consists of 18 residues. The CDR3 DNA sequence: TGTGCCAGCAGCTTTCGAGCGGGGGCACACATCAGATCAGATACGCAGTATTTT. As protein: CASSFRAGAHIRSDTQYF. Full variable domain (remainder filled in from reference TRBV13 and TRBJ2-3): AAGVIQSPRHLIKEKRETATLKCYPIPRHDTVYWYQQGPGQDPQFLISFYEKMQSDKGSIPDRFSAQQFSDYHSELNMSSLELGDSALYFCASSFRAGAHIRSDTQYFGPGTRLTVL.

The J gene is TRBJ1-2, the V gene TRBV18; perhaps TRBD1 as D (6 bases). There are 15 residues in the CDR3. The germline gives CDR1 KGHSH, CDR2 LQKENI. V lost 6 bases to trimming and J lost 2 bases, with 16 bases between them. CDR3 in amino acids: CASSYSGTGNYGYTF. CDR3 nucleotide sequence: TGTGCCAGCTCTTATTCTGGAACAGGGAACTATGGCTACACCTTC.